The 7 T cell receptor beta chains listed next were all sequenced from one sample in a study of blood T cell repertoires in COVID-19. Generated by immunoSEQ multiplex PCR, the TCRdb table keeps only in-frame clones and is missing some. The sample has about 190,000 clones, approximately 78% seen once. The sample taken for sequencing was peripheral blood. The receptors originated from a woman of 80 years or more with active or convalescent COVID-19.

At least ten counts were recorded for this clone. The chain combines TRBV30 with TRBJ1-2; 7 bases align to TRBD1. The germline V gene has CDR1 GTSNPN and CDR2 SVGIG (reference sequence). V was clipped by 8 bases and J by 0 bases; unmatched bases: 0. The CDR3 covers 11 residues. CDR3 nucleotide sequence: TGTGCCGGGACAGCTAACTATGGCTACACCTTC. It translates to CAGTANYGYTF.

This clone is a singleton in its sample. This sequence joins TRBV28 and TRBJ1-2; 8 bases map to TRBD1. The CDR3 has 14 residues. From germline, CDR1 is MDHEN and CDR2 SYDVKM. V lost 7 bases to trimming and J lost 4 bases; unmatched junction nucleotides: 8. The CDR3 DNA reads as TGTGCCAGCACTGCGACAGGGGTGGGCTATGGCTACACCTTC. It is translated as CASTATGVGYGYTF.

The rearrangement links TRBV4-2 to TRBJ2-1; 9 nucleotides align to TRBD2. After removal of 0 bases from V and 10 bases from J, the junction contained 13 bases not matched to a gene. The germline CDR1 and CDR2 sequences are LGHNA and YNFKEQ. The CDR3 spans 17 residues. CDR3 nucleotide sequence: TGTGCCAGCAGCCAAGAGTTTAGTGGGACTAGCACCAAAGAGCAGTTCTTC. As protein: CASSQEFSGTSTKEQFF.

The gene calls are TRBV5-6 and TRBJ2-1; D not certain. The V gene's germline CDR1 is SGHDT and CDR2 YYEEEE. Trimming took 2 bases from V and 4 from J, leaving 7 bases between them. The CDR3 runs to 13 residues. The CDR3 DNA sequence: TGTGCCAGCAGCTTAAGCCGTTACAATGAGCAGTTCTTC. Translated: CASSLSRYNEQFF.

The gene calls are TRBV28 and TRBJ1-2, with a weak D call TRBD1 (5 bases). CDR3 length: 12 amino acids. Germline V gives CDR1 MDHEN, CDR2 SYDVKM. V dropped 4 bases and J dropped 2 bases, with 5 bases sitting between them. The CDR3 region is CASSSGNYGYTF. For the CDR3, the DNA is TGTGCCAGCAGTTCAGGGAACTATGGCTACACCTTC.

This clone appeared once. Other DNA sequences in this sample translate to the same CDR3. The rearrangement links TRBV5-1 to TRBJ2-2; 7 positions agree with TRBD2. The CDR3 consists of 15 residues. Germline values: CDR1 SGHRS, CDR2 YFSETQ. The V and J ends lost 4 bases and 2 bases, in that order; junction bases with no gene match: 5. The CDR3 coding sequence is TGCGCCAGCAGCAGCGGGACGGGCAACACCGGGGAGCTGTTTTTT. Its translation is CASSSGTGNTGELFF. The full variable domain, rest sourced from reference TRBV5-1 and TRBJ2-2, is KAGVTQTPRYLIKTRGQQVTLSCSPISGHRSVSWYQQTPGQGLQFLFEYFSETQRNKGNFPGRFSGRQFSNSRSEMNVSTLELGDSALYLCASSSGTGNTGELFFGEGSRLTVL.

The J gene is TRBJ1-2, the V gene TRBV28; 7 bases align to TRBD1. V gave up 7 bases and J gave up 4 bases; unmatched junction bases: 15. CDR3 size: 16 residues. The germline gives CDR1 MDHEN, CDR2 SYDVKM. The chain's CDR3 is CASTDAGQRRGYGYTF. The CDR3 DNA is TGTGCCAGCACTGACGCGGGACAGCGGCGGGGCTATGGCTACACCTTC.